This T cell receptor beta chain was sequenced for a study of blood T cell repertoires in COVID-19. Background on the study: From T cells, B-cell-depleted T cells, or PBMCs came the material, which was cDNA or gDNA.

Trimming took 2 bases from V and 8 from J; bases not matched to a gene: 5. The V gene's germline CDR1 is MNHEY and CDR2 SVGAGI. This CDR3 is 14 amino acids long. In the authors' workflow: Quantification of nucleated cells was approximated via reference gene primer amplification. Sequencing used immunoSEQ multiplex PCR; TCRdb keeps in-frame clones, though not all of them. The V and J calls and clone size are taken from that table; D and trimming were inferred from the DNA. The repertoire holds over 110,000 clones, under 90% seen once, with 7% to 10% in the top ten. The sequence derives from a human donor in a cohort sampled during active COVID-19. J is TRBJ1-2 and V is TRBV6-5, with TRBD1 identical over 10 bases. The sequenced sample was peripheral blood. The CDR3 here is CASSYTGQGSGYTF. The CDR3 bases are TGTGCCAGCAGTTACACGGGACAGGGGTCGGGCTACACCTTC.